This T cell receptor (beta chain) comes out of a study of blood T cell repertoires in COVID-19. Overall study context: The study drew acute and convalescent COVID-19 samples from the United States, Italy and Spain.

Here immunoSEQ multiplex PCR was the method, and the copy in TCRdb shows in-frame clones only, minus some. Seen here are about 99,000 clones, less than 90% observed once, and the top ten hold around 2%. Trimming removed 8 bases from V and 7 bases from J; junction bases left unmatched: 10. Germline V gene sequence: CDR1 SNHLY, CDR2 FYNNEI. This CDR3 spans 14 amino acids. This chain joins TRBV2 and TRBJ2-1; the match to TRBD1 covers 8 bases. The TCR comes from a man aged 70 or older with active or convalescent COVID-19. The sequencing input was peripheral blood. CDR3 DNA: TGTGCCAGCTTCGACAGGGGAGTGGGGAATGAGCAGTTCTTC. It yields the protein CASFDRGVGNEQFF.